The text below deals with one T cell receptor beta chain. The sample belongs to a study of CD8 T cells in Susac syndrome. The CDR3 spans 16 residues. Trimming took 0 bases from V and 8 from J; bases not matched to a gene: 12. In germline, CDR1 is SQVTM, CDR2 ANQGSEA. RNA amounts of roughly 0.45 to 1 ug underwent reverse transcription with random hexamers. Amplification of TCR beta CDR3 was carried out by immunoSEQ multiplex PCR, which covered 54 Vbeta and 13 Jbeta segments. Each CDR3 protein gets one entry after TCRdb re-called the immunoSEQ multiplex PCR reads with MiXCR. The sample has 150,000 to 200,000 distinct CDR3 sequences; almost 96% are singletons.

This TCR was recovered from a human donor with multiple sclerosis. V gene TRBV29-1 combines with J gene TRBJ1-2, with 10 bases aligning to TRBD1. The sequenced material came from CD4+ T cells from PBMCs. CDR3 nucleotide sequence: TGCAGCGTTGAAGATCGGGGGGACAGGGGATCTATGGGCTACACCTTC. This encodes CSVEDRGDRGSMGYTF.